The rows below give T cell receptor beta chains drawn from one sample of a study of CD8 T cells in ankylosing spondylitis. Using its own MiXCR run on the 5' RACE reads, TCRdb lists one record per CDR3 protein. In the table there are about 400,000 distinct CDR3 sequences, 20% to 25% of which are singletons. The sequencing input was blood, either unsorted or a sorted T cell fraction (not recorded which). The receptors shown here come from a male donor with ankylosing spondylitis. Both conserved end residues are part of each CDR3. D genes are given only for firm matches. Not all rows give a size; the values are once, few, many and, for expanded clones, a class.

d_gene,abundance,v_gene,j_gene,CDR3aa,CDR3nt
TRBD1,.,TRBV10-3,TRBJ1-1,CAISESGTDTEAFF,TGTGCCATCAGTGAGTCGGGGACAGACACTGAAGCTTTCTTT
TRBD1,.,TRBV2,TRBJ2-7,CASIQGQSSYEQYF,TGTGCCAGCATCCAGGGACAGAGCTCCTACGAGCAGTACTTC
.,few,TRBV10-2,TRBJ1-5,CASTGPDSNQPQHF,TGCGCCAGCACGGGACCAGACTCCAATCAGCCCCAGCATTTT
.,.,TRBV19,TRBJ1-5,CASSRRLDRSNQPQHF,TGTGCCAGTAGTCGGAGGCTGGATCGCAGCAATCAGCCCCAGCATTTT
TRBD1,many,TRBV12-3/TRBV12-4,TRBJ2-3,CASRLAGDRGWTDTQYF,TGTGCCAGCAGGCTAGCCGGGGACAGGGGGTGGACAGATACGCAGTATTTT
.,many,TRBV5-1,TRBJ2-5,CASGQETQYF,TGCGCCAGCGGCCAAGAGACCCAGTACTTC
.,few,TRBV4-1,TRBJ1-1,CASSQEFDSTEAFF,TGCGCCAGCAGCCAAGAGTTTGACAGCACTGAAGCTTTCTTT
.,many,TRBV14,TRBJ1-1,CASSQGQGYPMGTEAFF,TGTGCCAGCAGCCAGGGGCAGGGGTATCCCATGGGGACTGAAGCTTTCTTT
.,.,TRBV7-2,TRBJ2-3,CASSLKAVGTDTQYF,TGTGCCAGCAGCCTAAAGGCGGTAGGGACAGATACGCAGTATTTT
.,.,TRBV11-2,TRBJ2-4,CASSLEGIQYF,TGTGCCAGCAGCTTAGAAGGCATTCAGTACTTC
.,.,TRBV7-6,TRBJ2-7,CASRPRQDSYEQYF,TGTGCCAGCAGACCCCGACAGGACTCCTACGAGCAGTACTTC
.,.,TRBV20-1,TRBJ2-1,CSARTGLANEQFF,TGCAGTGCTAGGACGGGTTTAGCTAATGAGCAGTTCTTC
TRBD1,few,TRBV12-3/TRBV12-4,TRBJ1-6,CATSLDGQGLFTLHF,TGTGCCACCTCCTTAGATGGACAGGGGCTCTTCACCCTCCACTTT
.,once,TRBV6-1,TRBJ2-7,CASTRGTGTYEQYF,TGTGCCAGCACTCGGGGAACGGGTACCTACGAGCAGTACTTC
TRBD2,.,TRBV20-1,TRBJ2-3,CSAISGAGSTDTQYF,TGCAGTGCAATTAGCGGGGCCGGTAGCACAGATACGCAGTATTTT
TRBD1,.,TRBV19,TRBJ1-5,CASSDRDRGNQPQHF,TGTGCCAGTAGTGACCGGGACAGGGGGAATCAGCCCCAGCATTTT
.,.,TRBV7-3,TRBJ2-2,CASAMLPTGELFF,TGTGCCAGCGCGATGTTACCCACCGGGGAGCTGTTTTTT